A single sample gave rise to the 13 T cell receptor beta chains below, sequenced in a study of tumor-infiltrating lymphocytes in primary liver carcinoma. A primer in the constant region served to generate TCR beta cDNA from roughly 450 ng of total RNA. Three rounds of nested multiplex PCR with slightly modified ARM-PCR produced TCR beta libraries. With TRBV1-TRBV30 forward primers and a C-beta reverse primer, the first two PCR rounds were run for 9 to 10 cycles each. Via MiXCR, TCRdb re-called the multiplex PCR reads, giving one row per CDR3 protein. The data hold 310,000 or so distinct CDR3 sequences, with around 50% observed a single time. Unsorted whole blood yielded blood RNA, and germline DNA was extracted as well. Source material: peripheral blood. These receptors were obtained from a woman aged 25 to 45 with primary liver carcinoma and hepatitis B virus infection.

As for this clonotype: In this CDR3 the conserved last residue, phenylalanine or tryptophan, is missing, so a read error is likely. The chain is built from TRBV13 and TRBJ2-7, with D unclear. The CDR3 is 13 amino acids. Germline CDR1 PRHDT, CDR2 FYEKMQ (reference sequence). Trimming stripped 4 bases from V and 2 bases from J, with 9 bases between. The CDR3 DNA reads as TGTGCCAGCAGCTCCTCGGATACCTACGAGCAGTACTCC. Its translation: CASSSSDTYEQYS.

Regarding this clonotype: This could be a read error, since a much larger clone is one nucleotide away. The V and J genes are TRBV29-1 and TRBJ2-1; TRBD2 matches at 13 bases. Trimming removed 8 bases from V and 7 bases from J; junction bases left unmatched: 8. Germline V gives CDR1 SQVTM, CDR2 ANQGSEA. CDR3 length equals 14 residues. The CDR3 sequence is CSSATSGRRNEQFF. CDR3 nucleotides: TGCAGCTCCGCGACTAGCGGGAGGAGGAATGAGCAGTTCTTC.

This sequence joins TRBV5-6 and TRBJ2-3; TRBD2 matches 9 bases. V lost 3 bases and J lost 5; bases outside the gene matches: 19. CDR1 and CDR2 from the germline V gene are SGHDT and YYEEEE. The CDR3 runs to 19 residues. The CDR3 sequence: CASSYRQGRIAGDIDTQYF. The CDR3 DNA follows: TGTGCCAGCAGCTACCGACAGGGAAGGATAGCGGGAGACATAGATACGCAGTATTTT.

In the case of this clonotype: A much larger clone lies a single base off, so this may be a read error. The J gene is TRBJ1-1, the V gene TRBV4-3; tentative D call: TRBD1 (5 bases). The V gene lost 3 bases and the J gene lost 11 bases, with 16 bases spanning the gap. Per the germline V gene, CDR1 is LGHNA and CDR2 is YSLEER. The CDR3 has 13 amino acids. CDR3 sequence reads: CASSQVRGTAAFF. The CDR3 bases are TGCGCCAGCAGCCAGGTAAGGGGAACGGCCGCTTTCTTT.

This clonotype was seen ten or more times. The V gene is TRBV11-3, the J gene TRBJ2-1, with 8 bases matching TRBD2. This CDR3 has 16 residues. V trimming: 5 bases; J trimming: 0 bases; junction bases outside the gene matches: 6. Germline CDR1 is SGHNT and CDR2 is YENEEA. The CDR3 DNA reads TGTGCCAGCAGCCAGGTAGCGGGATTCTCCTACAATGAGCAGTTCTTC. As protein: CASSQVAGFSYNEQFF.

Concerning this clonotype itself: Just one base apart from a much larger clone, this may be a read error. The chain uses TRBV4-2 and TRBJ2-3, with 8 nucleotides matching TRBD2. Germline lookup yields CDR1 LGHNA and CDR2 YNFKEQ. This CDR3 comprises 16 residues. The CDR3 loop is CASSPGGSGRTDAQYF. CDR3 coding DNA: TGTGCCAGCAGCCCCGGCGGGAGCGGGAGAACAGATGCGCAGTATTTT.

With regard to this clonotype: This could be a read error, since a much larger clone is one nucleotide away. This rearrangement joins TRBV10-3 to TRBJ2-1, with 8 bases identical to TRBD2. The V gene's germline CDR1 is ENHRY and CDR2 SYGVKD. This CDR3 is built from 15 residues. CDR3 loop: CAIRAGVSSYNEHFF. CDR3 coding DNA: TGTGCCATCCGAGCGGGGGTAAGCTCCTACAATGAGCATTTCTTC.

Concerning this clonotype itself: This may come from a read error, since a much larger clone is one base off. V gene TRBV4-3 combines with J gene TRBJ2-3; perhaps TRBD2 as D (5 bases). This CDR3 has 15 amino acids. Germline values: CDR1 LGHNA, CDR2 YSLEER. This CDR3 reads CAGSQTAVRRDTQYF. CDR3 DNA: TGCGCCGGCAGCCAAACAGCGGTAAGACGGGATACGCAGTATTTT.

This chain uses TRBV7-8 with TRBJ2-2, with D hard to call. The CDR3 is made up of 12 amino acids. Germline V gene sequence: CDR1 SGHVS, CDR2 FQNEAQ. Trimming stripped 7 bases from V and 2 bases from J, with 5 bases between. CDR3 coding DNA: TGTGCCAGCACCCCTAACACCGGGGAGCTGTTTTTT. Protein product: CASTPNTGELFF. Using reference TRBV7-8 and TRBJ2-2 for the parts outside the CDR3, the full variable domain is GAGVSQSPRYKVAKRGQDVALRCDPISGHVSLFWYQQALGQGPEFLTYFQNEAQLDKSGLPSDRFFAERPEGSVSTLKIQRTQQEDSAVYLCASTPNTGELFFGEGSRLTVL.

On this clonotype: Likely a read error: the CDR3 ends without its conserved phenylalanine or tryptophan. The chain joins TRBV13 to TRBJ2-7; D is perhaps TRBD1 or TRBD2 (5 bases each). Per germline, CDR1 PRHDT and CDR2 FYEKMQ (reference sequence). The CDR3 runs to 15 residues. V lost 5 bases, J lost 3 bases, and 17 bases lay in between. The CDR3 loop is CASSRTSGTFYEQYL. In nucleotides, the CDR3 is TGTGCCAGCAGCCGAACTAGTGGGACCTTCTACGAGCAGTACTTA.

V usage is TRBV30 and J usage is TRBJ2-7; 7 bases match TRBD2. This CDR3 has 14 residues. Trimming removed 3 bases from V and 0 bases from J; junction bases left unmatched: 5. CDR1 and CDR2 from the germline V gene are GTSNPN and SVGIG (reference sequence). The CDR3 sequence is CAWRGLSSSYEQYF. In DNA form, the CDR3 reads TGTGCCTGGAGGGGACTATCAAGCTCCTACGAGCAGTACTTC.

The table lists this clonotype with many counts. CDR3 bases: TGTGCCAGCAGCTTCGGGAGGGGTTCCCAAGAGACCCAGTACTTC. Translating gives CASSFGRGSQETQYF. The chain couples TRBV5-5 to TRBJ2-5; 8 nucleotides agree with TRBD2. Per the germline V gene, CDR1 is SGHKS and CDR2 is YYEKEE (reference sequence). The ends lost 2 bases at V and 1 base at J; junction bases unmatched: 4. The CDR3 length is 15 residues.

This clonotype was observed a handful of times. The chain combines TRBV28 with TRBJ2-1, with 14 bases identical to TRBD2. V dropped 6 bases and J dropped 9; count of bases not matched to a gene: 7. This CDR3 is 15 amino acids long. The germline V gene encodes CDR1 MDHEN and CDR2 SYDVKM. The CDR3: CASSSGTSGSSEQFF. The CDR3 DNA sequence: TGTGCCAGCAGCTCCGGGACTAGCGGGAGTAGTGAGCAGTTCTTC. The full variable domain, rest sourced from reference TRBV28 and TRBJ2-1, is DVKVTQSSRYLVKRTGEKVFLECVQDMDHENMFWYRQDPGLGLRLIYFSYDVKMKEKGDIPEGYSVSREKKERFSLILESASTNQTSMYLCASSSGTSGSSEQFFGPGTRLTVL.